Listed below are T cell receptor beta chains from one sample, sequenced in a study of T cells expressing NK-cell markers. TCRdb reprocessed the 5' RACE reads and keeps a single row for each CDR3 protein, giving no DNA. The data show almost 450,000 distinct CDR3 sequences, and the top ten clones hold 7.3%. Input material: blood T cells: a sorted CD56 or NKG2C T cell subset, CD4+ or CD8+ T cells, or bulk PBMC T cells (not recorded which). These receptors all come from a woman between 18 and 75 years old in good health. Each CDR3 is given with its conserved first and last residue.

>11|TRBJ2-7|TRBV29-1
CSAEGGEEQYF
>15|TRBJ2-7|TRBV7-8
CASSLDGIYSYEQYF
>15|TRBJ2-3|TRBV12-3/TRBV12-4
CASSRQLRGMDTQYF
>13|TRBJ1-1|TRBV29-1
CSVSPVMNTEAFF
>14|TRBJ2-4|TRBV20-1
CSATPSTGGRIQYF
>15|TRBJ2-4|TRBV20-1
CSASFAGGDKNIQYF
>14|TRBJ2-1|TRBV18
CASSRERGYNEQFF
>15|TRBJ2-5|TRBV12-3/TRBV12-4
CASSLSWDPGETQYF
>13|TRBJ1-2|TRBV5-1
CASSSRDLGGYTF
>14|TRBJ2-1|TRBV20-1
CSAVPGQDYNEQFF
>14|TRBJ2-7|TRBV7-2
CASSFALVPYEQYF
>14|TRBJ2-5|TRBV20-1
CSASFGTVGETQYF
>15|TRBJ2-3|TRBV18
CASSPALSATDTQYF
>19|TRBJ1-4|TRBV11-1
CASSSPPPGGSGTNEKLFF
>14|TRBJ1-2|TRBV5-1
CASSFTYSNYGYTF
>13|TRBJ1-1|TRBV28
CASSQILNTEAFF
>15|TRBJ2-1|TRBV12-3/TRBV12-4
CASSPELSSYNEQFF
>15|TRBJ1-5|TRBV27
CASSLGHQVNQPQHF
>12|TRBJ1-1|TRBV30
CAWSVSGIEAFF
>11|TRBJ2-3|TRBV5-8
CASSLVGTQYF
>13|TRBJ2-7|TRBV20-1
CSARAGASYEQYF